One sample yielded the 4 T cell receptor beta chains listed below, sequenced in a study of cytomegalovirus exposure and HLA in healthy donors (dated by TCRdb to the late 2010s). The receptor library was made with the immunoSEQ multiplex PCR assay. In its TCRdb copy, this immuneACCESS table keeps in-frame sequences only and misses some clones. Where compared with another copy, unresolved V genes explain less than half of these, and the others have no known cause. Counted in this sample were 200,000 to 250,000 clones; around 87% of them appeared once. 1.5% to 2% of the sample goes to the ten largest clones. Sequenced sample: PBMCs. The receptors were gathered from a woman under 30 in good health and CMV-seropositive.

CDR3 protein: CASSGRAANTEAFF. The DNA for the CDR3 is TGTGCCAGCAGCGGGAGGGCAGCGAACACTGAAGCTTTCTTT. The chain recombines TRBV5-4 with TRBJ1-1; D gene uncertain. The CDR3 is 14 residues long. The V end was cut by 4 bases, the J end by 1 base, with 11 bases between. CDR1 is SGHNT, CDR2 YYREEE, per germline (reference sequence).

The V and J genes are TRBV11-2 and TRBJ2-1, with a possible D match to TRBD1 (5 bases). V lost 3 bases, J lost 9 bases, and 9 bases lay in between. The CDR3 covers 12 residues. Looked up from germline, CDR1 is SGHAT and CDR2 is FQNNGV. CDR3 sequence: CASSLAGLEQFF. The DNA of the CDR3 is TGTGCCAGCAGCTTGGCAGGGCTTGAGCAGTTCTTC.

The CDR3 reads CSVEPGNTEAFF. In DNA, the CDR3 is TGCAGCGTTGAGCCAGGGAACACTGAAGCTTTCTTT. The chain carries TRBV29-1 and TRBJ1-1; no reliable D call. Germline V gives CDR1 SQVTM, CDR2 ANQGSEA. Trimming took off 3 bases at V and 1 base at J, with 6 bases between the two ends. The CDR3 spans 12 residues.

The chain carries TRBV4-1 and TRBJ2-7; TRBD2 agrees at 9 bases. Germline assignment: CDR1 MGHRA and CDR2 YSYEKL. The CDR3 length is 15 residues. Germline trimming cut 1 base from V and 4 bases from J; bases unmatched to any gene: 5. CDR3 coding DNA: TGCGCCAGCAGCCAAGGGGTAGCGGGAGCGTACGAGCAGTACTTC. Its translation: CASSQGVAGAYEQYF.